This T cell receptor (beta chain) was sequenced in a study of blood T cells in healthy people across ages. In each sample, at least 7 million PBMCs were isolated. The study, taken as a whole, reports: Investigators viewed diversity estimates from one million T cells as underestimates, the study reported.

J lost 7 bases, V lost 5 bases, and 8 bases had no gene match. CDR1 is SQVTM and CDR2 is ANQGSEA in the germline V gene. CDR3 length equals 12 residues. The authors ran a second PCR of 7 to 11 cycles using a sample-barcoded 5' primer and a J-beta primer mix. Each sample yielded at least 2.5 million CDR3-containing paired-end reads. TCRdb re-analysed the 5' RACE reads in MiXCR, keeping a single row per CDR3 protein. The sample lists around 900,000 distinct CDR3 sequences; 51% were seen once. This clonotype turned up a few times. What it binds is unknown. This TCR was sampled from an older woman in good health. Sequenced input: blood. The J gene is TRBJ2-7, the V gene TRBV29-1; 7 bases match TRBD1. CDR3 coding DNA: TGCAGCGTTAGACGACAGGGAAGAGAGCAGTACTTC. This translates into CSVRRQGREQYF.